This entry lists 24 T cell receptor beta chains sequenced from one sample in a study of T cell responses to AZD1222 COVID-19 vaccine. This table comes from immunoSEQ multiplex PCR, and its TCRdb copy is limited to in-frame clones, with some not included. Of roughly 93,000 clones listed, roughly nine tenths are singletons. Sequenced here: peripheral blood, sampled on day 0 of AZD1222 vaccination. The receptors were gathered from an adult in good health.

The J gene is TRBJ2-7, the V gene TRBV7-9; D is uncertain. Trimming took 1 base from V and 5 from J, leaving 15 bases between them. CDR1 is SEHNR and CDR2 is FQNEAQ in the germline V gene (reference sequence). This CDR3 has 15 amino acids. CDR3 bases: TGTGCCAGCAGCTTAGGTTCCGGGTTAGGAGACGAGCAGTACTTC. This codes for CASSLGSGLGDEQYF. The full variable domain, with the rest looked up from reference TRBV7-9 and TRBJ2-7, is DTGVSQNPRHKITKRGQNVTFRCDPISEHNRLYWYRQTLGQGPEFLTYFQNEAQLEKSRLLSDRFSAERPKGSFSTLEIQRTEQGDSAMYLCASSLGSGLGDEQYFGPGTRLTVT.

V usage is TRBV5-1 and J usage is TRBJ2-7, with 9 bases aligning to TRBD1. CDR1 SGHRS and CDR2 YFSETQ come from the germline V gene. This CDR3 is built from 16 residues. After removal of 0 bases from V and 1 base from J, the junction contained 5 bases not matched to a gene. The CDR3: CASSLDGTGISYEQYF. The CDR3 region has the DNA TGCGCCAGCAGCTTGGACGGGACAGGGATATCCTACGAGCAGTACTTC.

The chain couples TRBV7-9 to TRBJ1-2; 8 bases fit TRBD1. Losses at the gene ends were 5 bases for V and 5 bases for J; bases not matched to a gene: 10. CDR1 and CDR2 (germline): SEHNR, FQNEAQ (reference sequence). The CDR3 has 15 residues. The CDR3 loop reads CASSPGGQGAYGYTF. As DNA, the CDR3 is TGTGCCAGCAGCCCCGGAGGGCAGGGGGCGTATGGCTACACCTTC.

This clone was counted only a few times. This chain uses TRBV19 with TRBJ1-2; tentatively, D is TRBD1 (6 bases). CDR1 LNHDA and CDR2 SQIVND come from the germline V gene (reference sequence). V gave up 3 bases and J gave up 0 bases, with 14 bases separating them. This CDR3 comprises 16 residues. This chain's CDR3 is CASSIQGRRSNYGYTF. CDR3 DNA: TGTGCCAGTAGTATTCAGGGGAGGCGGTCTAACTATGGCTACACCTTC.

The J gene is TRBJ1-2, the V gene TRBV10-3, with TRBD1 matching over 7 bases. Germline V gene lookup returns CDR1 ENHRY and CDR2 SYGVKD. V was clipped by 3 bases and J by 11 bases; unmatched bases: 12. CDR3 length: 14 residues. CDR3 residues: CAISDPTGEVGYTF. CDR3 DNA: TGTGCCATCAGTGATCCCACAGGGGAGGTAGGGTACACCTTC.

The CDR3 DNA sequence: TGTGCCAGCAGCACCCGACAGGCACCACCCCTCCACTTT. Translation gives CASSTRQAPPLHF. The J gene is TRBJ1-6, the V gene TRBV28; D is possibly TRBD1 (6 bases). The CDR3 runs 13 residues. The germline gives CDR1 MDHEN, CDR2 SYDVKM. V lost 6 bases to trimming and J lost 11 bases, with 14 bases between them.

J is TRBJ2-7 and V is TRBV6-2 or TRBV6-3, with D perhaps matching TRBD1 (5 bases). Trimming removed 5 bases from V and 2 bases from J, with 16 bases in between. Germline V gene sequence: CDR1 MNHEY, CDR2 SVGEGT. This CDR3 is built from 15 residues. The CDR3 loop is CASSDLDSGTYEQYF. The CDR3 bases are TGTGCCAGCAGTGACCTTGACAGTGGAACCTACGAGCAGTACTTC.

The rearrangement uses TRBV5-1 and TRBJ1-2; D is uncertain. CDR3 length: 15 amino acids. The germline CDR1 and CDR2 sequences are SGHRS and YFSETQ. The ends were cut back, 3 bases at V and 2 bases at J, with 14 bases in the middle. CDR3 amino acids: CASSSSGGSNYGYTF. CDR3 sequence (DNA): TGCGCCAGCAGCTCCAGTGGCGGCTCGAACTATGGCTACACCTTC.

The CDR3 region is CASSPSGGDYGYTF. The CDR3, as DNA: TGCGCCAGCAGCCCCAGCGGGGGCGATTATGGCTACACCTTC. V gene TRBV4-3 combines with J gene TRBJ1-2; a weak D match, TRBD1 (6 bases). V gave up 4 bases and J gave up 5 bases, with 14 bases separating them. This CDR3 has 14 residues. From germline, CDR1 is LGHNA and CDR2 YSLEER.

This clone was detected once. V usage is TRBV13 and J usage is TRBJ1-6; D unresolved. CDR1 is PRHDT and CDR2 is FYEKMQ in the germline V gene (reference sequence). This CDR3 is 14 amino acids long. V lost 5 bases to trimming and J lost 4 bases, with 9 bases between them. Here the CDR3 reads CASSGPSYNSPLHF. As DNA, the CDR3 is TGTGCCAGCAGCGGACCGTCGTATAATTCACCCCTCCACTTT.

The gene calls are TRBV6-5 and TRBJ1-5; D perhaps matches TRBD1 (6 bases). Trimming pared 6 bases from V and 9 bases from J, leaving 18 bases between. Per germline, CDR1 MNHEY and CDR2 SVGAGI. This CDR3 is 14 amino acids long. CDR3: CASRGTQGGRPQHF. The CDR3 DNA sequence: TGTGCCAGCAGGGGGACACAGGGTGGGCGGCCCCAGCATTTT.

This chain links TRBV5-1 with TRBJ1-1; D call uncertain. The CDR3 totals 14 residues. Between the trimmed V and J ends, which lost 0 bases and 2 bases, there was a span of 8 bases. In germline, CDR1 is SGHRS, CDR2 YFSETQ. Here the CDR3 DNA reads TGCGCCAGCAGCTTGGAAAGCCCTAACACTGAAGCTTTCTTT. As protein: CASSLESPNTEAFF.

V gene TRBV18 combines with J gene TRBJ1-4, with 8 nucleotides matching TRBD1. Germline-derived CDR1 and CDR2 are KGHSH and LQKENI. The trim removed 6 bases at V and 4 bases at J, leaving 4 bases unmatched. CDR3 length: 14 residues. The DNA for the CDR3 is TGTGCCAGCTCCCTTGGACAGGGTAATGAAAAACTGTTTTTT. The encoded protein is CASSLGQGNEKLFF.

The rearrangement joins TRBV19 to TRBJ2-2; D call uncertain. CDR1 is LNHDA and CDR2 is SQIVND in the germline V gene (reference sequence). The CDR3 spans 12 residues. V was cut by 0 bases and J by 6 bases, with 2 bases left in between. The CDR3 sequence: CASSIDAGELFF. CDR3 sequence (DNA): TGTGCCAGTAGTATAGACGCCGGGGAGCTGTTTTTT.

The V and J genes are TRBV9 and TRBJ2-1; D ambiguous. CDR1 is SGDLS, CDR2 YYNGEE, per germline. The V and J ends lost 5 bases and 0 bases respectively, with 9 bases between them. This CDR3 is 14 amino acids long. In DNA, the CDR3 is TGTGCCAGCAGACAGATTAGCTCCTACAATGAGCAGTTCTTC. It codes for CASRQISSYNEQFF.

The rearrangement joins TRBV7-3 to TRBJ2-7; D is perhaps TRBD1 or TRBD2 (5 bases each). Germline lookup yields CDR1 SGHTA and CDR2 FQGTGA. V was trimmed by 5 bases and J by 3 bases, leaving 17 bases between them. The CDR3 is 15 residues long. The CDR3 sequence is CASSHGTGEGYEQYF. CDR3 sequence (DNA): TGTGCCAGCAGCCATGGGACCGGAGAGGGCTACGAGCAGTACTTC. Full variable domain (remainder filled in from reference TRBV7-3 and TRBJ2-7): GAGVSQTPSNKVTEKGKYVELRCDPISGHTALYWYRQSLGQGPEFLIYFQGTGAADDSGLPNDRFFAVRPEGSVSTLKIQRTERGDSAVYLCASSHGTGEGYEQYFGPGTRLTVT.

As concerns this clone: The germline gene is not matched at one end of the junction; a read error may be the cause. CDR3 bases: TGTGCTAGCAGCTTATTAGCGGCAAAGAACACCGGGGAGCTGTTTTTT. This translates into CASSLLAAKNTGELFF. This chain connects TRBV7-7 to TRBJ2-2; D might be TRBD2 (6 bases). The CDR3 runs 16 residues. Germline loops: CDR1 SSHAT, CDR2 FNYEAQ (reference sequence).

V is TRBV7-9 and J is TRBJ1-2; a weak D match, TRBD1 (6 bases). CDR1 is SEHNR, CDR2 FQNEAQ, per germline (reference sequence). The CDR3 totals 14 residues. Trimming cost V 1 base and J 5 bases, with 11 bases left between them. CDR3 sequence reads: CASSLEGGTYGYTF. The DNA of the CDR3 is TGTGCCAGCAGCTTAGAAGGGGGTACTTATGGCTACACCTTC.

J is TRBJ2-5 and V is TRBV10-3; the D gene is possibly TRBD2 (5 bases). Trimming pared 4 bases from V and 5 bases from J, leaving 11 bases between. Germline V gene lookup returns CDR1 ENHRY and CDR2 SYGVKD. This CDR3 is 13 amino acids long. The CDR3 loop is CAISAGLGETQYF. In DNA form, the CDR3 reads TGTGCCATCAGTGCGGGGTTGGGGGAGACCCAGTACTTC.

The genes are TRBV4-2 and TRBJ1-1, with D tentatively TRBD1 (6 bases). V lost 5 bases to trimming and J lost 2 bases, with 9 bases between them. Germline V lookup: CDR1 LGHNA, CDR2 YNFKEQ. The CDR3 has 13 amino acids. CDR3 in amino acids: CASSSRGNTEAFF. DNA of the CDR3: TGTGCCAGCAGCTCCAGGGGTAACACTGAAGCTTTCTTT.

The chain has TRBV13 and TRBJ1-5; no definite D call. Germline-derived CDR1 and CDR2 are PRHDT and FYEKMQ (reference sequence). This CDR3 contains 13 residues. The V end was cut by 4 bases, the J end by 1 base, with 5 bases between. The CDR3 protein is CASSSQSNQPQHF. CDR3 coding DNA: TGTGCCAGCAGCTCTCAGAGCAATCAGCCCCAGCATTTT.

The genes are TRBV19 and TRBJ1-1; 8 bases are shared with TRBD1. The CDR3 spans 16 residues. The trim removed 9 bases at V and 4 bases at J, leaving 16 bases unmatched. Germline values: CDR1 LNHDA, CDR2 SQIVND (reference sequence). CDR3 sequence (DNA): TGTGCCAGCCTCAGGGGGCTCGGCTATGAGGTCACTGAAGCTTTCTTT. Protein: CASLRGLGYEVTEAFF.

This chain links TRBV3-1 (or the pseudogene TRBV3-2) with TRBJ1-1; D remains unclear. This CDR3 contains 11 residues. Trimming removed 3 bases from V and 5 bases from J, with 4 bases in between. Germline CDR1 LGHDT, CDR2 YNNKEL (reference sequence). CDR3 in DNA: TGTGCCAGCAGCCATCTAACTGAAGCTTTCTTT. Translated: CASSHLTEAFF.

The rearrangement joins TRBV21-1 to TRBJ1-1; the D call TRBD1 from the table was never checked on the DNA. TRBV21-1 is an annotated pseudogene. There are 17 residues in the CDR3. The CDR3 coding sequence is TGTGCCAGCAGCAAAGGGGACAGCCCCTTTATGAACACTGAAGCTTTCTTT. Protein product: CASSKGDSPFMNTEAFF.